The clone carrying this T cell receptor (beta chain) showed up many times. This record belongs to a study of neurological immune-mediated disorders. Time point defined: longitudinal time-point 3. From the 5' RACE reads, TCRdb called clonotypes with MiXCR, one entry per CDR3 protein. Seen here are more than 75,000 distinct CDR3 sequences, about 4% observed once, and the top ten hold approximately 5.7%. The CDR3 has 13 residues. V dropped 6 bases and J dropped 0 bases, with 12 bases sitting between them. Looked up from germline, CDR1 is DFQATT and CDR2 is SNEGSKA (reference sequence). The clonotype comes from a woman aged 60-70 years with multiple sclerosis. The V and J genes are TRBV20-1 and TRBJ2-7, with D hard to call. Sequencing input: PBMCs. The CDR3 DNA is TGCAGTGCACCAGACGTATCCTCCTACGAGCAGTACTTC. Translated: CSAPDVSSYEQYF.